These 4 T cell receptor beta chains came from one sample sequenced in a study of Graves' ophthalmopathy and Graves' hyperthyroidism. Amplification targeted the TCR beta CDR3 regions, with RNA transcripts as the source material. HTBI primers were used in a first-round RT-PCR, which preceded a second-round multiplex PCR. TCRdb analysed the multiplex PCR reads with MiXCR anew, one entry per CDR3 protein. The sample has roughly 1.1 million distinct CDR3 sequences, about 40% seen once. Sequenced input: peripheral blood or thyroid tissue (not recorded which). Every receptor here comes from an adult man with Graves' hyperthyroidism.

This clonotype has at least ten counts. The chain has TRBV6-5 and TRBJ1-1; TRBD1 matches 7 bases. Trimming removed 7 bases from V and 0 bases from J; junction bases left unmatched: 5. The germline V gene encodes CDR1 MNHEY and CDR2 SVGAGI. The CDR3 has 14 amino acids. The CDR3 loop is CASNVQGLNTEAFF. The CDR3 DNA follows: TGTGCCAGCAACGTACAGGGGCTGAACACTGAAGCTTTCTTT.

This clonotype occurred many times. DNA of the CDR3: TGCAGTGACATTCGCGGGAACCAAGAGACCCAGTACTTC. Residues: CSDIRGNQETQYF. V and J are TRBV20-1 and TRBJ2-5; the D gene is possibly TRBD2 (6 bases). Per the germline V gene, CDR1 is DFQATT and CDR2 is SNEGSKA (reference sequence). The length of the CDR3 is 13 residues. V dropped 7 bases and J dropped 0 bases, with 12 bases sitting between them.

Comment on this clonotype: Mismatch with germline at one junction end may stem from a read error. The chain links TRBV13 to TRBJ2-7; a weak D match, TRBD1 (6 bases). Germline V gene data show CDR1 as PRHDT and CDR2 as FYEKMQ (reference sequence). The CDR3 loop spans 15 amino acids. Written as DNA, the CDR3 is TGTGTCAGCAGCTTCAGCCCCGGGACACACTACGAGCAGTACTTC. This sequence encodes CVSSFSPGTHYEQYF.

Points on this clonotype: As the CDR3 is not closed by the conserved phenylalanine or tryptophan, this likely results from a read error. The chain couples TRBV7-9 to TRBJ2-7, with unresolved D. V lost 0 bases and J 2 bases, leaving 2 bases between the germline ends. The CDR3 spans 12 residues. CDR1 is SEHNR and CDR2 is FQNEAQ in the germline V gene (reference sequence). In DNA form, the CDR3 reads TGTGCCAGCAGCTTAGCCCCCTACGAGCAGTACCTC. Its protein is CASSLAPYEQYL.